These 5 T cell receptor beta chains originate from one sample sequenced in a study of T cell responses to AZD1222 COVID-19 vaccine. The table came from immunoSEQ multiplex PCR; TCRdb's copy has only in-frame clones and leaves some out. Of over 120,000 clones in the sample, about 93% were seen once. The source material was peripheral blood, sampled on day 0 of AZD1222 vaccination. These receptors were taken from an adult in good health.

The V call is TRBV6-1, the J call TRBJ1-6; no reliable D call. Germline CDR1 reads MNHNS; CDR2 reads SASEGT. V was clipped by 3 bases and J by 5 bases, with 5 bases between them. The CDR3 covers 13 residues. The CDR3 region has the DNA TGTGCCAGCAGTGACCCCCATAATTCACCCCTCCACTTT. It translates to CASSDPHNSPLHF.

This chain links TRBV4-2 with TRBJ1-2; D gene uncertain. The CDR3 is made up of 13 amino acids. Germline-derived CDR1 and CDR2 are LGHNA and YNFKEQ. V was trimmed by 2 bases and J by 5 bases, leaving 9 bases between them. CDR3 sequence reads: CASSQMERYGYTF. The CDR3 DNA sequence: TGTGCCAGCAGCCAAATGGAACGATATGGCTACACCTTC.

The rearrangement uses TRBV30 and TRBJ2-1, with TRBD2 matching 7 bases. CDR1 and CDR2 (germline): GTSNPN, SVGIG (reference sequence). The CDR3 loop spans 13 amino acids. V was clipped by 2 bases and J by 7 bases; unmatched bases: 5. The CDR3 nucleotides are TGTGCCTGGAGTTTTATTAGCGGGAATGAGCAGTTCTTC. As protein: CAWSFISGNEQFF.

The chain couples TRBV5-5 to TRBJ1-6, with D uncertain. CDR3 size: 15 residues. V was shortened by 4 bases and J by 7 bases, with 15 bases between the two germline ends. CDR1 SGHKS and CDR2 YYEKEE come from the germline V gene (reference sequence). CDR3 region: CASSPVTGINSPLHF. CDR3 nucleotides: TGTGCCAGCAGCCCGGTAACGGGTATCAATTCACCCCTCCACTTT.

The gene calls are TRBV12-3 or TRBV12-4 and TRBJ1-3; unclear D gene. V was pared by 3 bases and J by 7 bases, with 4 bases between. The CDR3 extends over 11 amino acids. CDR3 loop: CASSLINTIYF. Here the CDR3 DNA reads TGTGCCAGCAGTTTGATCAACACCATATATTTT.